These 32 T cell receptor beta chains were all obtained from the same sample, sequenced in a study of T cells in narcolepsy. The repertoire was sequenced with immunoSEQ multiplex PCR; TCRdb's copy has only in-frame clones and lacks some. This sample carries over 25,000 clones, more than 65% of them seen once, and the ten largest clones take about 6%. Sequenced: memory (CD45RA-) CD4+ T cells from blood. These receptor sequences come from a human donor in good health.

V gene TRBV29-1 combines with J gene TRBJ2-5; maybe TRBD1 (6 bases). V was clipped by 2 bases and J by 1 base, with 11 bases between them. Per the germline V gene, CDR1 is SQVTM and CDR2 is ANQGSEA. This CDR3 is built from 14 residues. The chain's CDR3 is CSVETGWPQETQYF. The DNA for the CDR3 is TGCAGCGTTGAAACAGGGTGGCCCCAAGAGACCCAGTACTTC.

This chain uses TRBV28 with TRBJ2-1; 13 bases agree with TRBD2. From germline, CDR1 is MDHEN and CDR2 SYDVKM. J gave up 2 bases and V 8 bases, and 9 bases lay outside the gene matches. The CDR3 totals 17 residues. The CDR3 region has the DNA TGTGCCAGCCGACAGGGGACTAGCGGGAACCCCTACAATGAGCAGTTCTTC. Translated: CASRQGTSGNPYNEQFF.

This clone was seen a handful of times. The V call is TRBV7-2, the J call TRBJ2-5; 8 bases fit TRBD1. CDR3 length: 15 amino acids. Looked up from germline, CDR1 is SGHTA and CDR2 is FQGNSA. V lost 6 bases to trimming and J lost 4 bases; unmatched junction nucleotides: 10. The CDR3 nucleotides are TGTGCCAGCAGTGACCAGGGGGCGGAGGGAGAGACCCAGTACTTC. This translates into CASSDQGAEGETQYF.

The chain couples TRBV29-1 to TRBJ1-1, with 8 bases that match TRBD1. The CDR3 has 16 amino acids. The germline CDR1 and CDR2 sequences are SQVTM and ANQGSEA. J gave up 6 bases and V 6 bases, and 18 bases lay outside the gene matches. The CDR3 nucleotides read TGCAGCGTCCGGGTGGGTGCCAGGGGGCATAGGGCTGAAGCTTTCTTT. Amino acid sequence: CSVRVGARGHRAEAFF. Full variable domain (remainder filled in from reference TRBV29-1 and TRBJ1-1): SAVISQKPSRDICQRGTSLTIQCQVDSQVTMMFWYRQQPGQSLTLIATANQGSEATYESGFVIDKFPISRPNLTFSTLTVSNMSPEDSSIYLCSVRVGARGHRAEAFFGQGTRLTVV.

The CDR3 sequence is CASSLGLDSNEQFF. CDR3 bases: TGTGCCAGCAGCTTGGGACTGGACAGCAATGAGCAGTTCTTC. The chain has TRBV7-2 and TRBJ2-1, with D perhaps TRBD1 or TRBD2 (6 bases each). CDR3 length: 14 amino acids. CDR1 SGHTA and CDR2 FQGNSA come from the germline V gene. V was cut by 3 bases and J by 6 bases, with 12 bases left in between.

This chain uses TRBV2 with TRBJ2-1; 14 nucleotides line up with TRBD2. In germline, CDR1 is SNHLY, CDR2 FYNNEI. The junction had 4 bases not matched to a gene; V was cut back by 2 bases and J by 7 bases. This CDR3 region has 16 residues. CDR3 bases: TGTGCCAGCAGTGAACCTGGACTAGCGGGAGGTAATGAGCAGTTCTTC. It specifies CASSEPGLAGGNEQFF. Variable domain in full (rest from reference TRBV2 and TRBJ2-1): EPEVTQTPSHQVTQMGQEVILRCVPISNHLYFYWYRQILGQKVEFLVSFYNNEISEKSEIFDDQFSVERPDGSNFTLKIRSTKLEDSAMYFCASSEPGLAGGNEQFFGPGTRLTVL.

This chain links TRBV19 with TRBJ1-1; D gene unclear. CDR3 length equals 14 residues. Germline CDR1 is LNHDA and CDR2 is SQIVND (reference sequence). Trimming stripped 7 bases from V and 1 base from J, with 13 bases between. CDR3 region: CASTLLIGNTEAFF. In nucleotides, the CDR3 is TGTGCCAGTACCCTCCTGATAGGGAACACTGAAGCTTTCTTT.

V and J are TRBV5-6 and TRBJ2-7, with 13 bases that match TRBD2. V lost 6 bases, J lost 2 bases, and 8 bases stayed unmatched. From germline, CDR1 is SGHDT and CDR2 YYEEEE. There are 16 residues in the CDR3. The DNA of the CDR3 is TGTGCCAGCACCAACTGGGGACTAGCGGGACCCTACGAGCAGTACTTC. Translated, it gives CASTNWGLAGPYEQYF.

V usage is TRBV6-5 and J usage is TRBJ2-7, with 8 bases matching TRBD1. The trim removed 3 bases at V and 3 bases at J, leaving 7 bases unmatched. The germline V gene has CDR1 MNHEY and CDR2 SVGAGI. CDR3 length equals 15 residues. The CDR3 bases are TGTGCCAGCAGTTATGCCGGGACAGGCTACTACGAGCAGTACTTC. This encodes CASSYAGTGYYEQYF.

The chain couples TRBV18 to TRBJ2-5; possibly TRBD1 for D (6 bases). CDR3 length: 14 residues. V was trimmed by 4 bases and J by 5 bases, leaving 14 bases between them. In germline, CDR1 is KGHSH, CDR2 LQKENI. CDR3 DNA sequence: TGTGCCAGCTCACGGACGCAGGGGCCGGAGACCCAGTACTTC. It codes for CASSRTQGPETQYF. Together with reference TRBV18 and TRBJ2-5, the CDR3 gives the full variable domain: NAGVMQNPRHLVRRRGQEARLRCSPMKGHSHVYWYRQLPEEGLKFMVYLQKENIIDESGMPKERFSAEFPKEGPSILRIQQVVRGDSAAYFCASSRTQGPETQYFGPGTRLLVL.

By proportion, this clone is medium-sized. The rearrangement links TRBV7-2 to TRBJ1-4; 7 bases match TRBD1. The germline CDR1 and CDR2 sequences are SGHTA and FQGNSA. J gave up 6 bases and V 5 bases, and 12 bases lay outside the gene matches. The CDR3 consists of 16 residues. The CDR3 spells CASSRQGTAGHEKLFF. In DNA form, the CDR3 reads TGTGCCAGCAGCAGACAAGGGACAGCGGGCCATGAAAAACTGTTTTTT.

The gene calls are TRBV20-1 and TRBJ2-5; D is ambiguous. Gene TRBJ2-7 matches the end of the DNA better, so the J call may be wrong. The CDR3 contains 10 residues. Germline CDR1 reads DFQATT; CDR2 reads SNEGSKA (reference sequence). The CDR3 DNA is TGCAGTGTGGGATACTACGAGCAGTACTTC. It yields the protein CSVGYYEQYF.

This CDR3 reads CASSFGGGANTEAFF. CDR3 DNA: TGTGCCAGCAGTTTTGGGGGTGGGGCGAACACTGAAGCTTTCTTT. The chain combines TRBV28 with TRBJ1-1; D perhaps matches TRBD1 (5 bases). V dropped 3 bases and J dropped 1 base, with 12 bases sitting between them. CDR1 and CDR2 from the germline V gene are MDHEN and SYDVKM. This CDR3 is 15 amino acids long.

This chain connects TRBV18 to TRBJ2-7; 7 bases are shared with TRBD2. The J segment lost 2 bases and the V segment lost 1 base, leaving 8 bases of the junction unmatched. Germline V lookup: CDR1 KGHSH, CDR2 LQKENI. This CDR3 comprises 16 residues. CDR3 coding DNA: TGTGCCAGCTCACCACAAGGGCCCGGGGGGACCTACGAGCAGTACTTC. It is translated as CASSPQGPGGTYEQYF.

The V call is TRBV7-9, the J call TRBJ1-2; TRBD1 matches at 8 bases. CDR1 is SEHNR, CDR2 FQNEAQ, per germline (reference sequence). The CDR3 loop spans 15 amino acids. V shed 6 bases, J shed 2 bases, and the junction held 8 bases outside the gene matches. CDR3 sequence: CASRALQGGNYGYTF. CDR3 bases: TGTGCCAGCAGAGCGCTACAGGGGGGCAACTATGGCTACACCTTC.

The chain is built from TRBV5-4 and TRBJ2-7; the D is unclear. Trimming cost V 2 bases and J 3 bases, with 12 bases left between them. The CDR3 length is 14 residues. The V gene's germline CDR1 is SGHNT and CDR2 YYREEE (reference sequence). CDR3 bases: TGTGCCAGCAGCTTTGGTGGAGAAGACTACGAGCAGTACTTC. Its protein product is CASSFGGEDYEQYF.

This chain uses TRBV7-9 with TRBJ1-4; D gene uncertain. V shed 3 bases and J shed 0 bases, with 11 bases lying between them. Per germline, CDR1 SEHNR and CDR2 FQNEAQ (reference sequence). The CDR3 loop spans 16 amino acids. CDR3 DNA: TGTGCCAGCAGCTTGGGCAGCATTGCAACTAATGAAAAACTGTTTTTT. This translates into CASSLGSIATNEKLFF.

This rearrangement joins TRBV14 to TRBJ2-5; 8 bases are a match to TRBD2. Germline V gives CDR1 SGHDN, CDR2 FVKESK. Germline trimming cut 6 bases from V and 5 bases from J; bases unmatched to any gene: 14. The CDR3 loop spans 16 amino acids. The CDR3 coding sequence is TGTGCCAGCAGTCGGACCTGGACTAGCTCTTGGGAGACCCAGTACTTC. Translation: CASSRTWTSSWETQYF.

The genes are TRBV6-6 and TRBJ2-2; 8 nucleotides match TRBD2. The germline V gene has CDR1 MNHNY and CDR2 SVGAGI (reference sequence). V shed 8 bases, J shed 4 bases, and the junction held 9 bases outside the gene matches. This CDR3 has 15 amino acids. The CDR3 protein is CASGLSAGGTGELFF. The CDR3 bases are TGTGCCAGCGGCCTATCGGCGGGGGGCACCGGGGAGCTGTTTTTT.

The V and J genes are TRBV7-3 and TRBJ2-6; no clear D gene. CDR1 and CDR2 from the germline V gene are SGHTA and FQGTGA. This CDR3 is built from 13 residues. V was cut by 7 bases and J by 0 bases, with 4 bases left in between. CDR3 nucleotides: TGTGCCAGCATGGACTCTGGGGCCAACGTCCTGACTTTC. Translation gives CASMDSGANVLTF.

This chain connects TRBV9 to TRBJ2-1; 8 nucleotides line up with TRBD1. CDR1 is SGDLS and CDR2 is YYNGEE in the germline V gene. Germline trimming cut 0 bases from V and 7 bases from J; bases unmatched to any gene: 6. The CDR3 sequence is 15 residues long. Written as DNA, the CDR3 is TGTGCCAGCAGCGTAGGGACAGGGAGTAATAATGAGCAGTTCTTC. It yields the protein CASSVGTGSNNEQFF. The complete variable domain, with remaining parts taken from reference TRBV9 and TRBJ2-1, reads DSGVTQTPKHLITATGQRVTLRCSPRSGDLSVYWYQQSLDQGLQFLIQYYNGEERAKGNILERFSAQQFPDLHSELNLSSLELGDSALYFCASSVGTGSNNEQFFGPGTRLTVL.

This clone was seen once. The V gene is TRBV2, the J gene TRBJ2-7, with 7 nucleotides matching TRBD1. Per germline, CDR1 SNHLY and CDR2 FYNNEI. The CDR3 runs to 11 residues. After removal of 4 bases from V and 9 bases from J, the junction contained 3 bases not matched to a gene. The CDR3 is CASSGRQGQYF. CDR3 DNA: TGTGCCAGCAGTGGGCGACAGGGGCAGTACTTC.

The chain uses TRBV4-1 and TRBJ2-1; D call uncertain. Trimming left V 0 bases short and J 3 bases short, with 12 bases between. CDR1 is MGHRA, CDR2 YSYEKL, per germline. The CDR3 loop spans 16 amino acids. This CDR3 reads CASSQDSATGYNEQFF. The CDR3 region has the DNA TGCGCCAGCAGCCAAGATTCCGCGACTGGCTACAATGAGCAGTTCTTC.

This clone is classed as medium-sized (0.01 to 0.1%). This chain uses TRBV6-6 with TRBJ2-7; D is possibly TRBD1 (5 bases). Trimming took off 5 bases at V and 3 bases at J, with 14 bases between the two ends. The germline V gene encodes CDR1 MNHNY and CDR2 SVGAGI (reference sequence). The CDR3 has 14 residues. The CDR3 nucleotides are TGTGCCAGCAGTGCCCCCAGGGAAGGCTACGAGCAGTACTTC. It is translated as CASSAPREGYEQYF.

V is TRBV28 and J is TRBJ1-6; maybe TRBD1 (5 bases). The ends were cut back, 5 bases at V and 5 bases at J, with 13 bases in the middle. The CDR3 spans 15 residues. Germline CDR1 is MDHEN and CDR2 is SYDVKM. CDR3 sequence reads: CASSPRGSNNSPLHF. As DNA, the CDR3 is TGTGCCAGCAGTCCGAGGGGTAGTAATAATTCACCCCTCCACTTT.

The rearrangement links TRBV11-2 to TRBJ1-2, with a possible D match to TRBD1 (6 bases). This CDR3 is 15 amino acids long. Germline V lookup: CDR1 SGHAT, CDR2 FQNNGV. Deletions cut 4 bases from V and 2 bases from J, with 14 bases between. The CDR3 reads CASSSSTGSNYGYTF. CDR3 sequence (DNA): TGTGCCAGCAGCTCATCGACAGGCTCGAACTATGGCTACACCTTC.

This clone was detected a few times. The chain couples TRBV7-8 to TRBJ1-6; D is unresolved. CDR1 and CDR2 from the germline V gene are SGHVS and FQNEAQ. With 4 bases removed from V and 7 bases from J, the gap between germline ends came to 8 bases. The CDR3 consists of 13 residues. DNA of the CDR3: TGTGCCAGCAGCTCTTCGCCAAATTCACCCCTCCACTTT. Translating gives CASSSSPNSPLHF.

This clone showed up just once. CDR3 amino acids: CASRGPQASTGLPVGYTF. CDR3 nucleotide sequence: TGTGCCAGCAGAGGTCCCCAAGCAAGCACGGGGCTCCCTGTTGGCTACACCTTC. The rearrangement links TRBV2 to TRBJ1-2; the D gene is possibly TRBD1 (5 bases). Between the trimmed V and J ends, which lost 6 bases and 7 bases, there was a span of 30 bases. Germline loops: CDR1 SNHLY, CDR2 FYNNEI. This CDR3 contains 18 residues.

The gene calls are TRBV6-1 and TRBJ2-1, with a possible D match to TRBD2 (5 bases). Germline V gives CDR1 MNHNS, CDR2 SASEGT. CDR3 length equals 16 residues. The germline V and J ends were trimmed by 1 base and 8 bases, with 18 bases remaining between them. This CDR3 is CASSEVVTRTWDEQFF. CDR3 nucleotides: TGTGCCAGCAGTGAAGTAGTTACTAGAACGTGGGATGAGCAGTTCTTC.

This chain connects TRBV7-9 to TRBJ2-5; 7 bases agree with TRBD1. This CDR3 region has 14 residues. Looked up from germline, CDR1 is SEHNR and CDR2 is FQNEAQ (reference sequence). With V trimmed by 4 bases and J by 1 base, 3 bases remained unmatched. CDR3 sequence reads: CASSSGQPQETQYF. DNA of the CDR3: TGTGCCAGCAGCTCGGGACAGCCCCAAGAGACCCAGTACTTC.

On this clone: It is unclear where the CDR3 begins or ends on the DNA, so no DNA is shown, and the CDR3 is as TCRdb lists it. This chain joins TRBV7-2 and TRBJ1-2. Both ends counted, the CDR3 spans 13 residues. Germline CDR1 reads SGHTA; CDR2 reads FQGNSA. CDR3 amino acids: CAGSLFREYGCTF.

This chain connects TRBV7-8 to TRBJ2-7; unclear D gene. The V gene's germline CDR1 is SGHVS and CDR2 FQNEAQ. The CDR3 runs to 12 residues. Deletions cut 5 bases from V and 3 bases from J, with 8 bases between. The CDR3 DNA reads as TGTGCCAGCAGCCACAGCTTCTACGAGCAGTACTTC. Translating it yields CASSHSFYEQYF.